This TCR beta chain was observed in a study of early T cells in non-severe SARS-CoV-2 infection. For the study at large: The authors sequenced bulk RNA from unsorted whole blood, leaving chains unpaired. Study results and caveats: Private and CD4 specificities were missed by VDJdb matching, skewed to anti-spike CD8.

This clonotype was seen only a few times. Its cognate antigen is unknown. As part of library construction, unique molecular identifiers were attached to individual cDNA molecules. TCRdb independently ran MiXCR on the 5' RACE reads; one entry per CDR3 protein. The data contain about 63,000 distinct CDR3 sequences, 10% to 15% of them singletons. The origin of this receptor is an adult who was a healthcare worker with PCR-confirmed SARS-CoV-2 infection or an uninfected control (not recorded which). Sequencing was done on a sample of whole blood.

The CDR3 DNA reads as TGTGCCAGCAGCCAAGCCACAAACTCCGGGGAGCTGTTTTTT. As protein: CASSQATNSGELFF. J is TRBJ2-2 and V is TRBV3-1; D unclear. Trimming shortened V by 1 base and J by 6 bases, and 9 bases separated the two germline ends. The germline gives CDR1 LGHDT, CDR2 YNNKEL (reference sequence). The CDR3 spans 14 residues.